The rows below give T cell receptor beta chains drawn from one sample of a study of control samples from healthy donors and cancer patients. The method was immunoSEQ multiplex PCR; TCRdb's version includes in-frame clones alone and lacks a portion of them. The table lists about 89,000 clones, approximately 81% of them singletons. Sequencing was performed on blood. The receptors originated from a woman aged 40 to 50 in good health. Each CDR3 is given without its conserved first and last residue. Part of the rows lack a size; the others show once, few, many or a class for expanded clones.

abundance | len | j_gene | v_gene | CDR3aa
. | 12 | TRBJ2-3 | TRBV6-4 | ATRQGRLGDTQY
. | 10 | TRBJ2-3 | TRBV6-1 | ASSHSGDTQY
once | 16 | TRBJ2-3 | TRBV24-1 | ATSDSVAGGIGSDTQY
. | 12 | TRBJ1-3 | TRBV9 | ASKEWTARNTIY
. | 13 | TRBJ1-1 | TRBV19 | ASSLSPGMNTEAF
. | 9 | TRBJ1-1 | TRBV18 | ASSPETEAF
. | 12 | TRBJ2-1 | TRBV30 | AWSGAGGVDEQF
. | 11 | TRBJ2-1 | TRBV19 | ASSVQGLAEQF
. | 14 | TRBJ1-1 | TRBV23-1 | ASRRDRGGTNTEAF
. | 13 | TRBJ1-1 | TRBV5-1 | ASSLWGSQNTEAF
. | 14 | TRBJ1-1 | TRBV30 | AWSVRFGRLNTEAF
. | 13 | TRBJ2-7 | TRBV4-2 | ASSQEGQATYEQY
. | 12 | TRBJ2-1 | TRBV5-1 | ASSLAPPDNEQF
. | 12 | TRBJ2-7 | TRBV30 | AWSVPRGGYEQY
. | 12 | TRBJ1-1 | TRBV5-4 | ASSQGQMGGEAF
. | 13 | TRBJ1-3 | TRBV18 | ASSPSGSSGNTIY
. | 15 | TRBJ2-3 | TRBV5-5 | ASSYPRGGGLADTQY
. | 11 | TRBJ1-1 | TRBV2 | ASTRTGDTEAF
once | 14 | TRBJ1-4 | TRBV5-5 | ASSLALAATNEKLF
. | 12 | TRBJ1-6 | TRBV5-4 | ASSLQGGDSPLH
. | 14 | TRBJ2-1 | TRBV24-1 | ATSKSDSVSCNEQF
. | 13 | TRBJ2-1 | TRBV5-5 | ASSLGQGVNNEQF
. | 14 | TRBJ1-5 | TRBV6-4 | ASSDSRTGGCQPQH
. | 11 | TRBJ1-2 | TRBV30 | AWSSGFSYGYT
few | 11 | TRBJ2-7 | TRBV9 | ASSAGDGAEQY
. | 13 | TRBJ2-5 | TRBV5-4 | ASSSGPGQQETQY
few | 11 | TRBJ1-4 | TRBV6-5 | ASSRDRDEKLF
. | 13 | TRBJ2-5 | TRBV7-3 | ASSLLGQGGETQY
. | 15 | TRBJ2-1 | TRBV9 | ASSVGGDRVGYNEQF
. | 11 | TRBJ2-3 | TRBV10-3 | AISGSSSATQY
few | 12 | TRBJ2-7 | TRBV3-1/TRBV3-2 | ASSHATASYEQY
. | 13 | TRBJ2-1 | TRBV5-1 | ASSYTSGGYNEQF
. | 11 | TRBJ1-4 | TRBV19 | ASSRDGNEKLF
. | 12 | TRBJ1-1 | TRBV15 | ATSRAPVNTKAF
. | 14 | TRBJ2-7 | TRBV25-1 | ASSEGGRGGSYEQY
. | 12 | TRBJ1-1 | TRBV11-3 | ASSFYRLNTEAF
. | 12 | TRBJ1-1 | TRBV5-1 | ASSLGQGYTEAF
few | 13 | TRBJ1-6 | TRBV9 | ASSVEGFYNSPLH
. | 11 | TRBJ2-3 | TRBV11-3 | ASSSGLTDTQY
. | 16 | TRBJ2-6 | TRBV4-3 | ASSHDTGGRAGANVLT
. | 10 | TRBJ2-3 | TRBV4-3 | ASSQLGGPQY
medium-sized | 11 | TRBJ1-6 | TRBV27 | ASSPGVNSPLH